A single sample is the source of the 28 T cell receptor beta chains below, sequenced in a study of cytomegalovirus exposure and HLA in healthy donors. The primer mix had 60 Vbeta and 13 Jbeta primers. Repertoires were generated with immunoSEQ multiplex PCR, while TCRdb's copy carries only in-frame clones and drops some. Of roughly 98,000 clones listed, 70% to 80% are singletons. Sequencing input: PBMCs. Receptors originate from a man between 18 and 29 years old in good health and CMV-seropositive.

The rearrangement uses TRBV5-6 and TRBJ2-1; 8 bases are shared with TRBD2. The CDR3 has 14 residues. V lost 1 base and J lost 10; bases outside the gene matches: 7. The germline V gene encodes CDR1 SGHDT and CDR2 YYEEEE. CDR3 nucleotides: TGTGCCAGCAGCTTGTTAGGACTAGCAGGAGAGCAGTTCTTC. Translating it yields CASSLLGLAGEQFF.

J is TRBJ1-2 and V is TRBV7-9, with 9 bases fitting TRBD1. Germline-derived CDR1 and CDR2 are SEHNR and FQNEAQ (reference sequence). The length of the CDR3 is 14 residues. Losses at the gene ends were 2 bases for V and 8 bases for J; bases not matched to a gene: 6. This chain's CDR3 is CASSLQQGAEGYTF. For the CDR3, the DNA is TGTGCCAGCAGCTTACAACAGGGGGCCGAGGGCTACACCTTC. Looking up the rest from reference TRBV7-9 and TRBJ1-2 gives the full variable domain: DTGVSQNPRHKITKRGQNVTFRCDPISEHNRLYWYRQTLGQGPEFLTYFQNEAQLEKSRLLSDRFSAERPKGSFSTLEIQRTEQGDSAMYLCASSLQQGAEGYTFGSGTRLTVV.

The chain employs TRBV19 and TRBJ2-5; D perhaps matches TRBD2 (6 bases). V shed 4 bases and J shed 5 bases, with 20 bases lying between them. Germline CDR1 LNHDA, CDR2 SQIVND (reference sequence). The CDR3 contains 16 residues. CDR3 bases: TGTGCCAGTAGTAGGACTACGGGATCCCCGGCGGAGACCCAGTACTTC. Protein sequence: CASSRTTGSPAETQYF.

This clone was counted between two and nine times. The chain employs TRBV10-3 and TRBJ1-2, with a weak D call TRBD1 (5 bases). The CDR3 is 12 residues long. Deletions cut 11 bases from V and 3 bases from J, with 13 bases between. Per the germline V gene, CDR1 is ENHRY and CDR2 is SYGVKD. The chain's CDR3 is CAAADRDYGYTF. The CDR3 DNA follows: TGTGCCGCCGCAGACAGAGACTATGGCTACACCTTC.

V gene TRBV5-6 combines with J gene TRBJ2-5; possibly TRBD1 or TRBD2 for D (6 bases each). Germline V gene lookup returns CDR1 SGHDT and CDR2 YYEEEE. The V end lost 4 bases, the J end lost 4 bases, and 11 bases lay between the germline ends. The CDR3 is 13 amino acids. In DNA form, the CDR3 reads TGTGCCAGCAGCCTGGGGGGCCCAGAGACCCAGTACTTC. This codes for CASSLGGPETQYF.

J is TRBJ2-2 and V is TRBV5-1; 8 positions match TRBD1. The germline gives CDR1 SGHRS, CDR2 YFSETQ. V shed 0 bases and J 4 bases; nucleotides not matched to a gene: 2. The CDR3 contains 15 residues. CDR3 loop: CASSLVGQGTGELFF. CDR3 DNA: TGCGCCAGCAGCTTGGTAGGACAGGGCACCGGGGAGCTGTTTTTT.

V usage is TRBV2 and J usage is TRBJ2-5, with a possible D match to TRBD2 (7 bases). The CDR3 length is 15 residues. Trimming stripped 4 bases from V and 5 bases from J, with 17 bases between. Germline V gene sequence: CDR1 SNHLY, CDR2 FYNNEI. The CDR3 sequence is CASSGLRGGMETQYF. The CDR3 region has the DNA TGTGCCAGCAGTGGCCTTAGGGGGGGGATGGAGACCCAGTACTTC.

V usage is TRBV6-5 and J usage is TRBJ1-1, with D perhaps matching TRBD1 (6 bases). This CDR3 comprises 15 residues. The germline V gene has CDR1 MNHEY and CDR2 SVGAGI. The V end lost 0 bases, the J end lost 2 bases, and 10 bases lay between the germline ends. In DNA, the CDR3 is TGTGCCAGCAGTTACTCAGGACAGCAAAACACTGAAGCTTTCTTT. It yields the protein CASSYSGQQNTEAFF.

The chain couples TRBV9 to TRBJ2-5; possibly TRBD2 for D (5 bases). The germline CDR1 and CDR2 sequences are SGDLS and YYNGEE. With 1 base removed from V and 5 bases from J, the gap between germline ends came to 9 bases. The length of the CDR3 is 13 residues. CDR3 coding DNA: TGTGCCAGCAGCGTATCGGGGATGGAGACCCAGTACTTC. Translating it yields CASSVSGMETQYF.

V usage is TRBV28 and J usage is TRBJ1-1; D is perhaps TRBD1 (5 bases). This CDR3 has 13 amino acids. V was cut by 5 bases and J by 7 bases, with 14 bases left in between. CDR1 is MDHEN, CDR2 SYDVKM, per germline. CDR3: CASSPTTVLEAFF. CDR3 nucleotide sequence: TGTGCCAGCAGTCCAACGACAGTACTTGAAGCTTTCTTT.

The chain is built from TRBV21-1 and TRBJ1-1; the table gives TRBD1 as D, unverified against the DNA. TRBV21-1 is listed as a pseudogene. The CDR3 loop spans 14 amino acids. The CDR3 loop is CASSKNRTNTEAFF. Written as DNA, the CDR3 is TGTGCCAGCAGCAAGAACAGGACAAACACTGAAGCTTTCTTT.

This chain connects TRBV6-5 to TRBJ1-2; weak D call: TRBD1 (5 bases). The germline V gene encodes CDR1 MNHEY and CDR2 SVGAGI. V was trimmed by 6 bases and J by 0 bases, leaving 11 bases between them. This CDR3 contains 14 residues. CDR3 protein: CASRTARTNYGYTF. CDR3 nucleotide sequence: TGTGCCAGCAGGACAGCGCGTACTAACTATGGCTACACCTTC.

V and J are TRBV25-1 and TRBJ2-2; 7 bases agree with TRBD1. The CDR3 is 16 amino acids. V lost 1 base to trimming and J lost 5 bases; unmatched junction nucleotides: 7. Germline assignment: CDR1 MGHDK and CDR2 SYGVNS. DNA for the CDR3: TGTGCCAGCAGTGAATTTACAGGGGCAGGAACCGGGGAGCTGTTTTTT. Amino acid sequence: CASSEFTGAGTGELFF.

The chain joins TRBV6-4 to TRBJ2-2; 11 nucleotides line up with TRBD2. Germline assignment: CDR1 MRHNA and CDR2 SNTAGT. Trimming took 5 bases from V and 3 from J; bases not matched to a gene: 2. The CDR3 extends over 15 amino acids. The CDR3 is CASSPTSGDTGELFF. In nucleotides, the CDR3 is TGTGCCAGCAGTCCGACTAGCGGGGACACCGGGGAGCTGTTTTTT.

The CDR3 protein is CASSEWEKETQYF. The CDR3 DNA reads TGTGCCAGCAGTGAATGGGAGAAAGAGACCCAGTACTTC. The chain uses TRBV25-1 and TRBJ2-5, with D perhaps matching TRBD2 (5 bases). Germline CDR1 is MGHDK and CDR2 is SYGVNS. The CDR3 contains 13 residues. The V end lost 1 base, the J end lost 3 bases, and 6 bases lay between the germline ends.

This clone has only one observation. This rearrangement joins TRBV5-4 to TRBJ2-1; 10 nucleotides line up with TRBD2. In germline, CDR1 is SGHNT, CDR2 YYREEE (reference sequence). The CDR3 totals 16 residues. Trimming took 1 base from V and 7 from J; bases not matched to a gene: 8. In DNA, the CDR3 is TGTGCCAGCAGCTTGAAGGAGCGGGGGGGCTGGAATGAGCAGTTCTTC. This encodes CASSLKERGGWNEQFF.

The V gene is TRBV28, the J gene TRBJ2-5; D unresolved. Trimming shortened V by 0 bases and J by 1 base, and 6 bases separated the two germline ends. Germline V gene sequence: CDR1 MDHEN, CDR2 SYDVKM. This CDR3 has 14 amino acids. CDR3 coding DNA: TGTGCCAGCAGTTTATGGGGCAGCCAAGAGACCCAGTACTTC. Translation: CASSLWGSQETQYF.

This clone turned up a few times. The chain joins TRBV4-1 to TRBJ2-5, with 7 bases aligning to TRBD2. The CDR3 runs 15 residues. Germline CDR1 is MGHRA and CDR2 is YSYEKL. J lost 3 bases, V lost 1 base, and 5 bases had no gene match. The DNA for the CDR3 is TGCGCCAGCAGCCAAGTGGGGGGGTCAAAAGAGACCCAGTACTTC. Translated, it gives CASSQVGGSKETQYF.

The chain is built from TRBV5-6 and TRBJ2-7, with 8 bases matching TRBD1. The germline V gene has CDR1 SGHDT and CDR2 YYEEEE. V shed 3 bases and J 3 bases; nucleotides not matched to a gene: 8. CDR3 length: 15 residues. In DNA, the CDR3 is TGTGCCAGCAGCTCTCGACAGGGGCCACACTACGAGCAGTACTTC. Its translation is CASSSRQGPHYEQYF.

Here the CDR3 DNA reads TGTGCCAGCAGTTTTCGCCCGGGTCGAGGGAACGAGCAGTACTTC. Protein: CASSFRPGRGNEQYF. This sequence joins TRBV28 and TRBJ2-7; TRBD2 might be the D (5 bases). The ends were cut back, 3 bases at V and 5 bases at J, with 17 bases in the middle. This CDR3 comprises 15 residues. Germline CDR1 reads MDHEN; CDR2 reads SYDVKM.

This clone was seen just once. This rearrangement joins TRBV6-6 to TRBJ1-1; 9 bases map to TRBD1. The length of the CDR3 is 15 residues. Trimming at V came to 7 bases and at J to 2 bases, leaving 8 bases not matched to a gene. The germline gives CDR1 MNHNY, CDR2 SVGAGI (reference sequence). CDR3 amino acids: CASTGTGTLNTEAFF. CDR3 nucleotide sequence: TGTGCCAGCACCGGGACAGGGACCCTAAACACTGAAGCTTTCTTT.

A few counts support this clone. The chain links TRBV28 to TRBJ1-1; 7 bases are a match to TRBD1. In germline, CDR1 is MDHEN, CDR2 SYDVKM. The junction had 5 bases not matched to a gene; V was cut back by 7 bases and J by 6 bases. This CDR3 has 12 residues. CDR3 residues: CASTEGQAEAFF. The CDR3 DNA reads TGTGCCAGCACTGAAGGACAGGCTGAAGCTTTCTTT. Complete variable domain (other parts from reference TRBV28 and TRBJ1-1): DVKVTQSSRYLVKRTGEKVFLECVQDMDHENMFWYRQDPGLGLRLIYFSYDVKMKEKGDIPEGYSVSREKKERFSLILESASTNQTSMYLCASTEGQAEAFFGQGTRLTVV.

The J gene is TRBJ2-7, the V gene TRBV28; tentative D call: TRBD1 (5 bases). Germline V lookup: CDR1 MDHEN, CDR2 SYDVKM. The CDR3 is made up of 14 amino acids. Trimming removed 1 base at V and 1 base at J, with 8 bases between. The chain's CDR3 is CASSLSPGSYEQYF. The CDR3 region has the DNA TGTGCCAGCAGTTTATCGCCAGGGTCCTACGAGCAGTACTTC. The variable domain in full, with the rest retrieved from reference TRBV28 and TRBJ2-7, is DVKVTQSSRYLVKRTGEKVFLECVQDMDHENMFWYRQDPGLGLRLIYFSYDVKMKEKGDIPEGYSVSREKKERFSLILESASTNQTSMYLCASSLSPGSYEQYFGPGTRLTVT.

This rearrangement joins TRBV30 to TRBJ2-5; tentative D call: TRBD2 (5 bases). The DNA end lines up better with TRBJ2-7; the J call may be wrong. This CDR3 has 11 amino acids. CDR1 is GTSNPN and CDR2 is SVGIG in the germline V gene (reference sequence). This chain's CDR3 is CATSLSREQYF. CDR3 in DNA: TGTGCAACTAGTCTGTCTCGCGAGCAGTACTTC.

The chain carries TRBV5-6 and TRBJ1-2; D ambiguous. CDR1 is SGHDT, CDR2 YYEEEE, per germline. This CDR3 contains 12 residues. Trimming took off 0 bases at V and 8 bases at J, with 8 bases between the two ends. Here the CDR3 DNA reads TGTGCCAGCAGCTTGGCCGGCAGGGGCTACACCTTC. It is translated as CASSLAGRGYTF.

V and J are TRBV15 and TRBJ1-1, with D tentatively TRBD1 (6 bases). Germline loops: CDR1 LNHNV, CDR2 YYDKDF (reference sequence). This CDR3 has 16 amino acids. V lost 0 bases and J lost 1, with 12 bases in between. The CDR3 is CATSRDLRGWNTEAFF. In DNA, the CDR3 is TGTGCCACCAGCAGAGATTTGAGGGGGTGGAACACTGAAGCTTTCTTT. The full variable domain, its missing parts supplied by reference TRBV15 and TRBJ1-1, is DAMVIQNPRYQVTQFGKPVTLSCSQTLNHNVMYWYQQKSSQAPKLLFHYYDKDFNNEADTPDNFQSRRPNTSFCFLDIRSPGLGDTAMYLCATSRDLRGWNTEAFFGQGTRLTVV.

The chain is built from TRBV7-7 and TRBJ2-5; 14 bases match TRBD2. Germline assignment: CDR1 SSHAT and CDR2 FNYEAQ (reference sequence). The junction had 11 bases not matched to a gene; V was cut back by 5 bases and J by 3 bases. This CDR3 is built from 18 residues. The CDR3 is CASSLLPRLAGGEETQYF. The CDR3 DNA reads TGTGCCAGCAGCCTCCTTCCAAGACTAGCGGGGGGGGAAGAGACCCAGTACTTC.

V is TRBV19 and J is TRBJ1-1; D gene unclear. The CDR3 length is 13 residues. CDR1 is LNHDA and CDR2 is SQIVND in the germline V gene (reference sequence). Trimming shortened V by 3 bases and J by 3 bases, and 8 bases separated the two germline ends. Here the CDR3 reads CASSIISDTEAFF. In DNA form, the CDR3 reads TGTGCCAGTAGTATTATCAGCGACACTGAAGCTTTCTTT.